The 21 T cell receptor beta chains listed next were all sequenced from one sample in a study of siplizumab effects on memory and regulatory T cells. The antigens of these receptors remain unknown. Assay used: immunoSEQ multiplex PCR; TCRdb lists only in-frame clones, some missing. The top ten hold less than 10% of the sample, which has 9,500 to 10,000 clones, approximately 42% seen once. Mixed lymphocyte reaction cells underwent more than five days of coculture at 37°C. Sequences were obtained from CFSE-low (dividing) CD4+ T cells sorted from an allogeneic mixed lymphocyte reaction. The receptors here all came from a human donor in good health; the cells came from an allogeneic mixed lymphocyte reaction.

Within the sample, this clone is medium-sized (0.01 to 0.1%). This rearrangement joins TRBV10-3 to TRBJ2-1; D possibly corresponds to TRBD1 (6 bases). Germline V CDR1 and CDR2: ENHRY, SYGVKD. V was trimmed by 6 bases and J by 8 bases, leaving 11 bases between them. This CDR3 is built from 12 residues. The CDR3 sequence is CAISRTADEQFF. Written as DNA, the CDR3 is TGTGCCATCAGCCGGACAGCCGATGAGCAGTTCTTC.

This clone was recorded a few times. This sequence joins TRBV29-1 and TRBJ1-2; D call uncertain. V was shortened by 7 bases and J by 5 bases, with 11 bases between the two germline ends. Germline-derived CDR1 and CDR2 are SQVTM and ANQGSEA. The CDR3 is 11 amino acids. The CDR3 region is CSAEVGYGYTF. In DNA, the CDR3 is TGCAGCGCCGAAGTGGGTTATGGCTACACCTTC.

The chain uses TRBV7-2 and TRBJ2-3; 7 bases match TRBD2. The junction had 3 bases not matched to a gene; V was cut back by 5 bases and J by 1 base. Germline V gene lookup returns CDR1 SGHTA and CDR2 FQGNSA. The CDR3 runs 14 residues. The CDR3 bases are TGTGCCAGCAGCCCTACTAGCGGCACAGATACGCAGTATTTT. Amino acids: CASSPTSGTDTQYF. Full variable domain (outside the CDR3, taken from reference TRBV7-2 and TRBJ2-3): GAGVSQSPSNKVTEKGKDVELRCDPISGHTALYWYRQSLGQGLEFLIYFQGNSAPDKSGLPSDRFSAERTGGSVSTLTIQRTQQEDSAVYLCASSPTSGTDTQYFGPGTRLTVL.

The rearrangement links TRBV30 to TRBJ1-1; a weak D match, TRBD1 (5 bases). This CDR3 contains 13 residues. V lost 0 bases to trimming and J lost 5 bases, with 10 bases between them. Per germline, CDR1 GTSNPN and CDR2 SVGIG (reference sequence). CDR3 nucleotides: TGTGCCTGGAGTGTCGGGGGTTATACTGAAGCTTTCTTT. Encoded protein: CAWSVGGYTEAFF.

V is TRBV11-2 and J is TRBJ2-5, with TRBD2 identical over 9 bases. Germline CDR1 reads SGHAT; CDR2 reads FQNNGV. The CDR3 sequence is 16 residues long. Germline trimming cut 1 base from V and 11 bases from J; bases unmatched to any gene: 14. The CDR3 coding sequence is TGTGCCAGCAGCTTAGGGGGCGGCGGGAGGGCCGGTGAGCAGTACTTC. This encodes CASSLGGGGRAGEQYF. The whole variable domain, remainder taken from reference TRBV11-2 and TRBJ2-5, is EAGVAQSPRYKIIEKRQSVAFWCNPISGHATLYWYQQILGQGPKLLIQFQNNGVVDDSQLPKDRFSAERLKGVDSTLKIQPAKLEDSAVYLCASSLGGGGRAGEQYFGPGTRLLVL.

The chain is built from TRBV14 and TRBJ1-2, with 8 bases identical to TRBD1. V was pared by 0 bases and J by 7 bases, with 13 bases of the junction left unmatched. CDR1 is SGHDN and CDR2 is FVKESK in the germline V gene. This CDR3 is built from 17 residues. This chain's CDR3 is CASSQDLGDRRKFGYTF. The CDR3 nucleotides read TGTGCCAGCAGCCAAGATCTTGGGGACAGGAGAAAATTTGGCTACACCTTC.

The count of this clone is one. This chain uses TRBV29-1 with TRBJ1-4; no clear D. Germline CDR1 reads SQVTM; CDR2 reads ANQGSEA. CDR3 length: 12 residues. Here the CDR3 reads CTARLVGEKLFF. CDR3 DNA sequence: TGCACCGCCCGGCTCGTAGGTGAAAAACTGTTTTTT.

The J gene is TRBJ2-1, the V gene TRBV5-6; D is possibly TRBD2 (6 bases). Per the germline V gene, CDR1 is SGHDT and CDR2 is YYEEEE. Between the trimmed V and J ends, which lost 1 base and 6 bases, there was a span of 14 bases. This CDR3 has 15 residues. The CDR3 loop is CASSLSGRSGNEQFF. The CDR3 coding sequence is TGTGCCAGCAGCTTGTCCGGGAGAAGCGGCAATGAGCAGTTCTTC.

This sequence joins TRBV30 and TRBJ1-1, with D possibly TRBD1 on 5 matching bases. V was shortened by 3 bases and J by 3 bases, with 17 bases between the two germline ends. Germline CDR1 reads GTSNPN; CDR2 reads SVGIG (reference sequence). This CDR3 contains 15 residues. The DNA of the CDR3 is TGTGCCTGGAGAGGGTTGGGGGGGAAGGACACTGAAGCTTTCTTT. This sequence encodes CAWRGLGGKDTEAFF.

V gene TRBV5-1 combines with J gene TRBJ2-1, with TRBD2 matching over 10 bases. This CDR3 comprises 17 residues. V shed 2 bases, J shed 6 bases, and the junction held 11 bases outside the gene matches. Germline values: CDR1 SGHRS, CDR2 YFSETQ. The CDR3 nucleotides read TGCGCCAGCAGCTTTCGAAGCGGGAGGGCCGGGATCAATGAGCAGTTCTTC. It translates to CASSFRSGRAGINEQFF. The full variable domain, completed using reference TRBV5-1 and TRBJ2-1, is KAGVTQTPRYLIKTRGQQVTLSCSPISGHRSVSWYQQTPGQGLQFLFEYFSETQRNKGNFPGRFSGRQFSNSRSEMNVSTLELGDSALYLCASSFRSGRAGINEQFFGPGTRLTVL.

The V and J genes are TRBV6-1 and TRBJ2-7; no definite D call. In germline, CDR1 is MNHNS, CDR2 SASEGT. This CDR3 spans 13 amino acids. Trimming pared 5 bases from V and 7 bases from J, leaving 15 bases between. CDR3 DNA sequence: TGTGCCAGCAGTCAACGCGAGGTACGGGAGCAGTACTTC. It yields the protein CASSQREVREQYF.

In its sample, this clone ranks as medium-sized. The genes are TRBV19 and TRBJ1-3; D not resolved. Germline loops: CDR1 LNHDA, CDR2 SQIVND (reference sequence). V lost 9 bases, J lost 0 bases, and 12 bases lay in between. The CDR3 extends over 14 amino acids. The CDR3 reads CASTSGISGNTIYF. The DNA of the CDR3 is TGTGCCAGCACATCAGGAATCTCTGGAAACACCATATATTTT. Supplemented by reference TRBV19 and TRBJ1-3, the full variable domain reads DGGITQSPKYLFRKEGQNVTLSCEQNLNHDAMYWYRQDPGQGLRLIYYSQIVNDFQKGDIAEGYSVSREKKESFPLTVTSAQKNPTAFYLCASTSGISGNTIYFGEGSWLTVV.

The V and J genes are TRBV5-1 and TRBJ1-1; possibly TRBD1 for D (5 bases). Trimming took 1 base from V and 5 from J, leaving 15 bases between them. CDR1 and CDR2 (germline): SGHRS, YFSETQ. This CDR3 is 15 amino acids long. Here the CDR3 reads CASSLTLGGATEAFF. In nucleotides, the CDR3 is TGCGCCAGCAGCTTGACCCTTGGGGGAGCGACTGAAGCTTTCTTT. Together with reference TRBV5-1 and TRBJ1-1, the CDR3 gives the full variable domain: KAGVTQTPRYLIKTRGQQVTLSCSPISGHRSVSWYQQTPGQGLQFLFEYFSETQRNKGNFPGRFSGRQFSNSRSEMNVSTLELGDSALYLCASSLTLGGATEAFFGQGTRLTVV.

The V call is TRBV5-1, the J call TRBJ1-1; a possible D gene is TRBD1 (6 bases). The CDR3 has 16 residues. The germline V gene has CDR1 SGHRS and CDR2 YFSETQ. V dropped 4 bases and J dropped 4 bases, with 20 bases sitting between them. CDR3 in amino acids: CASSDARGGRSTEAFF. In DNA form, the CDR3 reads TGCGCCAGCAGCGATGCCAGGGGCGGTCGGAGCACTGAAGCTTTCTTT. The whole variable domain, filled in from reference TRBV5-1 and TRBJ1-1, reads KAGVTQTPRYLIKTRGQQVTLSCSPISGHRSVSWYQQTPGQGLQFLFEYFSETQRNKGNFPGRFSGRQFSNSRSEMNVSTLELGDSALYLCASSDARGGRSTEAFFGQGTRLTVV.

Written as DNA, the CDR3 is TGTGCCACCAGCAGAGATCCCTTGGGGGGGCGGCCAGATACGCAGTATTTT. It yields the protein CATSRDPLGGRPDTQYF. The V and J genes are TRBV15 and TRBJ2-3; TRBD2 might be the D (7 bases). Looked up from germline, CDR1 is LNHNV and CDR2 is YYDKDF (reference sequence). Trimming shortened V by 0 bases and J by 4 bases, and 17 bases separated the two germline ends. This CDR3 comprises 17 residues.

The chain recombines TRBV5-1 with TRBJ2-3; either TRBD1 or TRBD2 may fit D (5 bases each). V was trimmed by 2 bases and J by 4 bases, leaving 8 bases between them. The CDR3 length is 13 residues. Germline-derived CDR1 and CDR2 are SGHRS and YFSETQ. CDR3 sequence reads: CASSFRDPDTQYF. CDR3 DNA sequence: TGCGCCAGCAGCTTTCGGGACCCAGATACGCAGTATTTT.

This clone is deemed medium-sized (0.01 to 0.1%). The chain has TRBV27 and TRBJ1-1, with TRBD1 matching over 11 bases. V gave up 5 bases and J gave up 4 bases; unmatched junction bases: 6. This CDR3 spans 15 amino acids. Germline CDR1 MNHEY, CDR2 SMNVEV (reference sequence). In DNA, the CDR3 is TGTGCCAGCAGTCCATGGACAGGGGGCCTCACTGAAGCTTTCTTT. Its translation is CASSPWTGGLTEAFF.

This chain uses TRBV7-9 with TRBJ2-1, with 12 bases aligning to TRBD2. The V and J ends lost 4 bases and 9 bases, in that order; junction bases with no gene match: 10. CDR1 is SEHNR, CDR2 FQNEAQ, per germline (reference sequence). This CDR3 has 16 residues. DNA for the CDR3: TGTGCCAGCAGCTCGACCGGGGCTAGCGGGAGGGCTGAGCAGTTCTTC. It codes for CASSSTGASGRAEQFF.

The CDR3 coding sequence is TGCGCCAGCAGAAGTAGTCAGCCCCAGCATTTT. Amino acid sequence: CASRSSQPQHF. The J gene is TRBJ1-5, the V gene TRBV5-1, with no clear D. Trimming left V 5 bases short and J 6 bases short, with 6 bases between. Germline values: CDR1 SGHRS, CDR2 YFSETQ. The CDR3 sequence is 11 residues long.

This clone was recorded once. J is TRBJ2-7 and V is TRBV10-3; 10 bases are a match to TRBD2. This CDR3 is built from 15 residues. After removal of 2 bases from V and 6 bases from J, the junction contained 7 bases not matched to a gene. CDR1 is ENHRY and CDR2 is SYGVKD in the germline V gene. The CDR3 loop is CAISEASGRTGEQYF. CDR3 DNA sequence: TGTGCCATCAGTGAGGCTAGCGGGAGAACAGGCGAGCAGTACTTC.

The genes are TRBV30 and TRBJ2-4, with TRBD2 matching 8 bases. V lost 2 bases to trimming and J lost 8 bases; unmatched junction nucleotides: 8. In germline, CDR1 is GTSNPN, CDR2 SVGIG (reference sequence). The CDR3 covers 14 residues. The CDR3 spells CAWSSLPRGDIQYF. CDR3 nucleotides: TGTGCCTGGAGTTCCCTGCCGCGGGGGGACATTCAGTACTTC.